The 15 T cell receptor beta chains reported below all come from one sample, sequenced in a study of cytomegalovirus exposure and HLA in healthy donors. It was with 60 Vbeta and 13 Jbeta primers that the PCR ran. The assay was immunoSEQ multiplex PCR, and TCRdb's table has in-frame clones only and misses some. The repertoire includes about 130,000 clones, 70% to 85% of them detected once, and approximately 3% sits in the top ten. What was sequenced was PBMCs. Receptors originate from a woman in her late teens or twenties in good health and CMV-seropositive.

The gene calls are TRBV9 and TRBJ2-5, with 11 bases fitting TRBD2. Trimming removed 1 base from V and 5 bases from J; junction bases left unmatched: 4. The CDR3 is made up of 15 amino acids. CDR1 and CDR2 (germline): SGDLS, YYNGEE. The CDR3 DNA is TGTGCCAGCAGCGTATTAGCGGGGGGGTGGGAGACCCAGTACTTC. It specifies CASSVLAGGWETQYF.

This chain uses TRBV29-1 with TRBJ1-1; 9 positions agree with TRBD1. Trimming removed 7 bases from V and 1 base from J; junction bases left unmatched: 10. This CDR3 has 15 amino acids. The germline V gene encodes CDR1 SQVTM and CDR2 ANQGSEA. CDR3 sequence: CSEGGTGMRNTEAFF. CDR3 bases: TGCAGCGAGGGGGGGACAGGGATGAGGAACACTGAAGCTTTCTTT.

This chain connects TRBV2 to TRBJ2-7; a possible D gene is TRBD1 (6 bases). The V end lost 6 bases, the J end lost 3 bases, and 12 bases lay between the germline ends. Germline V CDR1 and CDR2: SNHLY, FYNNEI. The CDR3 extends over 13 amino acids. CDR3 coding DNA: TGTGCCAGCAGGGCCACAGGGAGCTACGAGCAGTACTTC. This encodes CASRATGSYEQYF.

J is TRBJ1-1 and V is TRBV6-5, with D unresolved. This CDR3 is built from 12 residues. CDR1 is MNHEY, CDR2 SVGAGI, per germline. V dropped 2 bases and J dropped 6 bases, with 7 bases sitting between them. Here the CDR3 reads CASSYPPAEAFF. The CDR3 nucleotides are TGTGCCAGCAGTTACCCCCCGGCTGAAGCTTTCTTT.

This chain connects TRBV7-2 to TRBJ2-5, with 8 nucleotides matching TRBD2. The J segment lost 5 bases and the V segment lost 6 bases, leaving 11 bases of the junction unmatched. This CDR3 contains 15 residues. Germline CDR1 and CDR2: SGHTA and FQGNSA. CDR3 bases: TGTGCCAGCAGGATGGCGGGACTAGTTTCTGAGACCCAGTACTTC. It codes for CASRMAGLVSETQYF.

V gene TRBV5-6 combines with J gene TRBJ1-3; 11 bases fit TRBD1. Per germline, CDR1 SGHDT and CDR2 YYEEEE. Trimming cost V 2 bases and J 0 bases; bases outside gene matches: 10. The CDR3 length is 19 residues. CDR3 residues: CASSFGDRGDSTSGNTIYF. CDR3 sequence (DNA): TGTGCCAGCAGCTTTGGGGACAGGGGGGATTCGACCTCTGGAAACACCATATATTTT.

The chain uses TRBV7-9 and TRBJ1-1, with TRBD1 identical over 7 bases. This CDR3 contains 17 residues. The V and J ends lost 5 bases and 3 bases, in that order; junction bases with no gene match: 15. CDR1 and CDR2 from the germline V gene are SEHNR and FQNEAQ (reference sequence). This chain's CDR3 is CASSPRGRGDRDTEAFF. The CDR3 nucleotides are TGTGCCAGCAGCCCCCGCGGCAGGGGGGATCGGGACACTGAAGCTTTCTTT.

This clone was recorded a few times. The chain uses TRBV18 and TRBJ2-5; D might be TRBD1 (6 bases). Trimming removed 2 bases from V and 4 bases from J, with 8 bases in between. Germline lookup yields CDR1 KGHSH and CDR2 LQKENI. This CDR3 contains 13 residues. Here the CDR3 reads CASSPNRAETQYF. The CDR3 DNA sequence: TGTGCCAGCTCACCAAACAGGGCAGAGACCCAGTACTTC.

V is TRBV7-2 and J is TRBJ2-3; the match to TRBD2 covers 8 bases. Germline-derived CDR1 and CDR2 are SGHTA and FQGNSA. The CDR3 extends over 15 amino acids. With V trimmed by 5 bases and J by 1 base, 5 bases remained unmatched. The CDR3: CASSVSGVGTDTQYF. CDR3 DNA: TGTGCCAGCAGCGTTAGCGGGGTGGGCACAGATACGCAGTATTTT. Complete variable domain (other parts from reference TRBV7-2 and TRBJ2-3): GAGVSQSPSNKVTEKGKDVELRCDPISGHTALYWYRQSLGQGLEFLIYFQGNSAPDKSGLPSDRFSAERTGGSVSTLTIQRTQQEDSAVYLCASSVSGVGTDTQYFGPGTRLTVL.

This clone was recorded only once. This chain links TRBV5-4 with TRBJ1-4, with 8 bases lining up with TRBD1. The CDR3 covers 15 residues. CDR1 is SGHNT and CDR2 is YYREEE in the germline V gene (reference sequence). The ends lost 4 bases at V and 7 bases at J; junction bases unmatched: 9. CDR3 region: CASSPGQGSGEKLFF. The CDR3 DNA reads TGTGCCAGCAGCCCTGGACAGGGATCGGGTGAAAAACTGTTTTTT.

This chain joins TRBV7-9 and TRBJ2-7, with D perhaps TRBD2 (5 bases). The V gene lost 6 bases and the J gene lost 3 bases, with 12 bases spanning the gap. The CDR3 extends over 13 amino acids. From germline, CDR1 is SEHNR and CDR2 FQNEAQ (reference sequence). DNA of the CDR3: TGTGCCAGCAGTGGCGGGCGAATCTACGAGCAGTACTTC. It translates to CASSGGRIYEQYF.

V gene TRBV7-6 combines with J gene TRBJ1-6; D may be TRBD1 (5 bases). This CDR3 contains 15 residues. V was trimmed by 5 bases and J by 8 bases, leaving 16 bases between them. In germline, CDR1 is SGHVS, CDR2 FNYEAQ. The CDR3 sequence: CASSLRAPPDSPLHF. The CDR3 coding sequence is TGTGCCAGCAGCCTCAGGGCCCCGCCGGATTCACCCCTCCACTTT. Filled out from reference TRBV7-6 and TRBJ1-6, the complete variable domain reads GAGVSQSPRYKVTKRGQDVALRCDPISGHVSLYWYRQALGQGPEFLTYFNYEAQQDKSGLPNDRFSAERPEGSISTLTIQRTEQRDSAMYRCASSLRAPPDSPLHFGNGTRLTVT.

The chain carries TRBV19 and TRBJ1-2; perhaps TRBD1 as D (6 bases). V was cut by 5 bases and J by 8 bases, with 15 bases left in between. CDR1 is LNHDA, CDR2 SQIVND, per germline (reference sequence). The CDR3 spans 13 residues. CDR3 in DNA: TGTGCCAGTAGTCGAAACAGGGAGGGCGGCTACACCTTC. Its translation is CASSRNREGGYTF.

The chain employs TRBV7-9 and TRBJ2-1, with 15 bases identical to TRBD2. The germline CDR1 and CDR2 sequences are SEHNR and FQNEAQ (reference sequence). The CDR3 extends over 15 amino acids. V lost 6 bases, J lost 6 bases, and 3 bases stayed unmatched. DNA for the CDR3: TGTGCCAGCAGGGGACTAGCGGGGGGCGTCAATGAGCAGTTCTTC. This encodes CASRGLAGGVNEQFF. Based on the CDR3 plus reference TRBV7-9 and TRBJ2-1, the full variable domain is DTGVSQNPRHKITKRGQNVTFRCDPISEHNRLYWYRQTLGQGPEFLTYFQNEAQLEKSRLLSDRFSAERPKGSFSTLEIQRTEQGDSAMYLCASRGLAGGVNEQFFGPGTRLTVL.

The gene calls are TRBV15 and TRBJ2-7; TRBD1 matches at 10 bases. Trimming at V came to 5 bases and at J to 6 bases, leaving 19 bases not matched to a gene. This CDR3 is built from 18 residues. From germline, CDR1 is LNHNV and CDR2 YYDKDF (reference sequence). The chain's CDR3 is CATSQDRGRLRYTAEQYF. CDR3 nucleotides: TGTGCCACCAGCCAAGACAGGGGGCGACTACGCTACACGGCCGAGCAGTACTTC.